This record looks at one T cell receptor (beta chain) sequence and its context. What this receptor recognizes is not known. The sample holds no much larger clone one base away, and base qualities are not on file. Libraries were built with the immunoSEQ multiplex PCR assay. In most patients, genomic DNA was isolated using the Qiagen DNeasy Blood and Tissue Kit and sent frozen to Adaptive Biotechnologies for TCR sequencing. For most patients, high-throughput TCR-beta CDR3 sequencing of genomic DNA was performed by Adaptive Biotechnologies. The original pipeline was this. Adaptive's ImmunoSEQ software supplied the TCR sequencing data for around 19 patients, while MiXCR and VDJtools were used to process a few other patients. To correct CD4 versus CD8 sorting errors, any sequence found in both subsets at a frequency ratio below 5:1 was removed. CDR3 nucleotide sequences shared between donor and recipient were removed because their origin could not be assigned. To be classed as alloreactive, a clone needed at least 2-fold expansion over unstimulated cells and a minimum CFSE-low frequency of 0.002% (template counts) or 0.001% (read counts). Clones were considered mappable if detected in sequenced pre-transplant spleen, lymph node, or MLR CFSE-low populations of the donor or recipient. Cumulative frequency of alloreactive clones was calculated as a percentage of all sequences weighted by copy number. This is the immuneACCESS table as TCRdb keeps it, with only in-frame sequences that have V and J called. A part of the clones is gone; compared with another copy, unresolved V genes explain less than half, and the rest is unexplained. The V and J calls and the clone size are those of that table, but D and trimming were determined from the DNA. Counted in this sample were about 130,000 clones; around 94% of them appeared once. The top ten clonotypes cover over 0.15% of the sample.

CDR1 DFQATT and CDR2 SNEGSKA are derived from the germline V gene (reference sequence). A distance of 3 bases separates the germline ends of V and J, which lose 3 bases and 4 bases respectively. Reading from cysteine to phenylalanine, the CDR3 counts 10 amino acids. The DNA shown is the 30-base CDR3, in frame from base 1. This sample was included in a study of graft-versus-host responses after intestinal transplantation (dated by TCRdb to the early 2020s). With respect to the entire study: Multivisceral, liver-intestinal, or isolated intestinal transplants were received by the recipients. Donor T cell macrochimerism was defined as a peak of at least 4% donor T cells among recipient peripheral blood mononuclear cells. Every recipient was given anti-thymocyte globulin induction, then maintenance tacrolimus and steroids for roughly 3 years. Rather than being sequenced by the commercial service, samples from a few later patients were sequenced in-house on an Illumina MiSeq and processed with MiXCR. Alloreactive clones were identified by sequencing pre-transplant mixed lymphocyte reaction products and comparing them with unstimulated pre-transplant donor and recipient T cells. Of the approximately 25 intestinal transplant recipients enrolled in the cohort, one of whom was a retransplant, 3 patients without pretransplant specimens were excluded. After intestinal transplantation, graft-versus-host and host-versus-graft alloreactive T cell clones in the graft, circulation and bone marrow were tracked using bulk TCR-beta CDR3 sequencing. The study at large found these results: Early after transplant, declines in HvG clones were associated with peak levels of circulating GvH clones. GvH clones were found in recipient bone marrow, and some of the GvH clones appeared earlier in ileal mucosa or blood, which is consistent with an intestinal mucosal origin. In patients with donor T cell macrochimerism, the allografts had high GvH to HvG T cell clonal ratios. The conclusions were limited by the relatively low number and heterogeneity of the intestinal transplant patients.

According to the study, the label for this sample's time point signals: cells obtained before transplantation from donor or recipient. CD3+CD4+ and CD3+CD8+ populations were FACS-sorted from unstimulated pre-transplant donor and recipient cells taken from spleen or lymph nodes. This material consisted of unstimulated CD4+ T cells sorted from spleen or lymph node cells, taken before intestinal transplant. This receptor was obtained from a human donor who received an intestinal transplant. The sequence is built from TRBV20-1 and TRBJ1-2; no D gene call is confident. CDR3 reads: CSARSYGYTF. The nucleotide sequence reads as follows: TGCAGTGCTAGGAGCTATGGCTACACCTTC.